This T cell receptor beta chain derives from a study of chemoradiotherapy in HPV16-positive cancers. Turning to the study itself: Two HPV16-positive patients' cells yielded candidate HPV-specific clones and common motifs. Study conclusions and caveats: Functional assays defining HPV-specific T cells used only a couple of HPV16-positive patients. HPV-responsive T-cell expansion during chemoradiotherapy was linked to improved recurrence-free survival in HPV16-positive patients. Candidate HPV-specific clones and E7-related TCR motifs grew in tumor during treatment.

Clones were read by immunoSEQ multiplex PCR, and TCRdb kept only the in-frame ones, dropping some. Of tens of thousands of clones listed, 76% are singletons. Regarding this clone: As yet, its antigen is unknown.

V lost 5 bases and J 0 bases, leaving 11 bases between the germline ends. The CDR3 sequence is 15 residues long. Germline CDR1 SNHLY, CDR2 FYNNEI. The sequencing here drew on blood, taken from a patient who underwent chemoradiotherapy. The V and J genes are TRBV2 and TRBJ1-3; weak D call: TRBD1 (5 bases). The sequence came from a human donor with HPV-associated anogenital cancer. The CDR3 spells CASSPRTLSGNTIYF. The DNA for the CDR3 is TGTGCCAGCAGTCCTCGGACACTCTCTGGAAACACCATATATTTT.